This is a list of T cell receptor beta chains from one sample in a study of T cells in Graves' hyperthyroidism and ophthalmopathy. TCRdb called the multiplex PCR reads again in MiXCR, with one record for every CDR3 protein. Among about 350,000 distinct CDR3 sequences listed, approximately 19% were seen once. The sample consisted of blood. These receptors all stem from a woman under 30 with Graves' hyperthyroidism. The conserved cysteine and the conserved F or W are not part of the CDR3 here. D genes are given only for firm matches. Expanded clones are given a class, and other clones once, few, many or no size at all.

ASSFGGPGSTKNIQY,TRBV7-3,-,15,TRBJ2-4,many
ASSSTRGRASGYT,TRBV7-2,-,13,TRBJ1-2,many
ASSSRTGIDSPLH,TRBV27,TRBD1,13,TRBJ1-6,-
ASVRGGQETQY,TRBV7-9,TRBD2,11,TRBJ2-5,many
ASSLSSGQAF,TRBV27,-,10,TRBJ1-1,many
SARDNRAPFFGYT,TRBV20-1,-,13,TRBJ1-2,many
SASVRGYGYT,TRBV20-1,TRBD1,10,TRBJ1-2,-
ASSDRPWGVNTEAF,TRBV6-1,-,14,TRBJ1-1,many
ASAGTVQETQY,TRBV18,TRBD1,11,TRBJ2-5,many
ASSLAGRSPLH,TRBV5-1,-,11,TRBJ1-6,-
ASSVLQGLGYT,TRBV5-6,-,11,TRBJ1-2,many
ASSQPINSGNTIY,TRBV4-1,-,13,TRBJ1-3,many
ASRTGQFEAF,TRBV28,-,10,TRBJ1-1,many
SARGDSLSGYT,TRBV20-1,TRBD1,11,TRBJ1-2,-
ASSLALLGTSSYEQY,TRBV13,-,15,TRBJ2-7,many